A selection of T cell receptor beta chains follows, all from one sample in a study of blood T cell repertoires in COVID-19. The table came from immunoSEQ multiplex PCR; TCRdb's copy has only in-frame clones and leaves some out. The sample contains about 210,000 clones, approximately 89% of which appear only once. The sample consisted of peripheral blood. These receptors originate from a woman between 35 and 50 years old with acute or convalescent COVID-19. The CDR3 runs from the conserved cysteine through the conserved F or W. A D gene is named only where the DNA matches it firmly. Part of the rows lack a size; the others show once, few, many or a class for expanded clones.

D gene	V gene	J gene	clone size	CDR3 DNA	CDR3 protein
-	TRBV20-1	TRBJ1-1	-	TGCAGTGCTAGTGCCCCGTCCCTTTTCGCTTTCTTT	CSASAPSLFAFF
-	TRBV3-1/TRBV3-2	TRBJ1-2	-	TGTGCCAGCAGCCAACAGGGCTCAGGATCTGGCTACACCTTC	CASSQQGSGSGYTF
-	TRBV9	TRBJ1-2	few	TGTGCCAGCAGCTCAAAGGCGGGAACCCTCTATGGCTACACCTTC	CASSSKAGTLYGYTF
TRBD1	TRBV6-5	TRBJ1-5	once	TGTGCCAGCAGTTACGGGACAGGGGGAGATCAGCCCCAGCATTTT	CASSYGTGGDQPQHF
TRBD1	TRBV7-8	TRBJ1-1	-	TGTGCCAGCAGCTTTACGGGACAGGGGGCATGGGACACTGAAGCTTTCTTT	CASSFTGQGAWDTEAFF
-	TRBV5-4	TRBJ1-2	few	TGTGCCAGCTCCCCCCGCGGGGGGGTAAGTGGCTACACCTTC	CASSPRGGVSGYTF
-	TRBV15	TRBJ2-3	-	TGTGCCACCAGCAGAGTCACTCTCACAGATACGCAGTATTTT	CATSRVTLTDTQYF
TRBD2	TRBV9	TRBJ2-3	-	TGTGCCAGCAGCGTAGCCGAAGGGCAGGGAGGGACGGAATCTAGACCAAACACAGATACGCAGTATTTT	CASSVAEGQGGTESRPNTDTQYF
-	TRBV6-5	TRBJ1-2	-	TGTGCCAGCAGTTACAGGCAGGGCCATGGCTACACCTTC	CASSYRQGHGYTF
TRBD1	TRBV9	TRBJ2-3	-	TGTGCCAGCAGCGACCGGACAGGGGGCACAGATACGCAGTATTTT	CASSDRTGGTDTQYF
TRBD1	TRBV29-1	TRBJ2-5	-	TGCAGTACGGGCAGGGGGCAAGAGACCCAGTACTTC	CSTGRGQETQYF
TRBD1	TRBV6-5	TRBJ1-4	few	TGTGCCAGCAGTCCGACAGGGCCGGGGGAAAAACTGTTTTTT	CASSPTGPGEKLFF
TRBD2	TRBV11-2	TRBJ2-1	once	TGTGCCAGCAGCTACACTAGCGGGGGGGCCAATGAGCAGTTCTTC	CASSYTSGGANEQFF
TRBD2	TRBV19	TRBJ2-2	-	TGTGCCAGTACGTTAGCGGGGGTATACACCGGGGAGCTGTTTTTT	CASTLAGVYTGELFF
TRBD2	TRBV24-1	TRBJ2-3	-	TGTGCCACCAGTGATCCAGTAGGACTAGAGAAGTATTTT	CATSDPVGLEKYF
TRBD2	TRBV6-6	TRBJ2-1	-	TGTGCCAGCAGTCCACTAGCGGGGGGGAAAAGCTCCTACAATGAGCAGTTCTTC	CASSPLAGGKSSYNEQFF
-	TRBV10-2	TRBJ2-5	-	TGCGCCAGCGCCTGGCAGGGGAGTGTGGAGACCCAGTACTTC	CASAWQGSVETQYF
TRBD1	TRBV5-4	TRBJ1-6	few	TGTGCCAGCAGCCTGGACAGGGGGCGTTCACCCCTCCACTTT	CASSLDRGRSPLHF
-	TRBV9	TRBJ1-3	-	TGTGCCAGCAGCGTAGTGGAGGGTAGGGGCGGAAACACCATATATTTT	CASSVVEGRGGNTIYF
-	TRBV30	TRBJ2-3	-	TGTGCCTGGAGTGTGATGAAGGGAGGCACAGATACGCAGTATTTT	CAWSVMKGGTDTQYF
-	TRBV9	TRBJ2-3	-	TGTGCCAGCAGCGTAGAGGGAGGGGGGAGCACAGATACGCAGTATTTT	CASSVEGGGSTDTQYF
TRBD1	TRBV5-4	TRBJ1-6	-	TGTGCCAGCAGCTTGGGGGACAGGGATAATTCACCCCTCCACTTT	CASSLGDRDNSPLHF
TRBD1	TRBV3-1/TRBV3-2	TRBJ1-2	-	TGTGCCAGCAGCCAGGGGACAGGGGGAGGCTACACCTTC	CASSQGTGGGYTF
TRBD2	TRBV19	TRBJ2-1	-	TGTGCCAGTAGTATACTAGCGGGGGCCAATGAGCAGTTCTTC	CASSILAGANEQFF
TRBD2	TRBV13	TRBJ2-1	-	TGTGCCAGCGGCCGAGTACTAGCGGGGGTAAGCTCCTACAATGAGCAGTTCTTC	CASGRVLAGVSSYNEQFF
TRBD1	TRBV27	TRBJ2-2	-	TGTGCCAGCAGTCGTCCAGGGGGCACCGGGGAGCTGTTTTTT	CASSRPGGTGELFF
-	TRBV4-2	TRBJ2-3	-	TGTGCCAGCAGCCAAGGGTTAGAGAGCACAGATACGCAGTATTTT	CASSQGLESTDTQYF
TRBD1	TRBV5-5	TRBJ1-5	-	TGTGCCAGCAGCTTCTCCGGGACAGGGCTTTATCAGCCCCAGCATTTT	CASSFSGTGLYQPQHF
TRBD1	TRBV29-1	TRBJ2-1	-	TGCAGCGTGGGTGGACAGGGGAGGTACAATGAGCAGTTCTTC	CSVGGQGRYNEQFF
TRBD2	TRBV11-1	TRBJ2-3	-	TGTGCCAGCAGCTACCGCGGGGGGAACACAGATACGCAGTATTTT	CASSYRGGNTDTQYF
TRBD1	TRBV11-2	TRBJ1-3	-	TGTGCCAGCGCCCCCGGGACAGGCTCCGGAAACACCATATATTTT	CASAPGTGSGNTIYF
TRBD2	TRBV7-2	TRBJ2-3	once	TGTGCCAGCAGCTTAGGGGTTAGCGGGGGTGGCACAGATACGCAGTATTTT	CASSLGVSGGGTDTQYF
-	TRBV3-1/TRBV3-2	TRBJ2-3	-	TGTGCCAGCAGCCAAGATACGGCGGGGTGGGGCACAGATACGCAGTATTTT	CASSQDTAGWGTDTQYF
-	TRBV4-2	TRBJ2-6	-	TGTGCCAGCAGCCAAGATGGTCCAGTTGGGGCCAACGTCCTGACTTTC	CASSQDGPVGANVLTF
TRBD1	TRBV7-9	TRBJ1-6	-	TGTGCCAGCAGCTTAGCGTTCGGGACAGGGTATCCAGACCCACCCCTCCACTTT	CASSLAFGTGYPDPPLHF
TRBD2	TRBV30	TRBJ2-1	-	TGTGCCTGGAGTGCCAGCGGGGGTTGGAATGAGCAGTTCTTC	CAWSASGGWNEQFF
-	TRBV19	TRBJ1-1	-	TGTGCCAGTAGTAGACTCAGGGGTGAAGCTTTCTTT	CASSRLRGEAFF
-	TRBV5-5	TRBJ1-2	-	TGTGCCAGCAGCTTGGGGGACACCTTCTATGGCTACACCTTC	CASSLGDTFYGYTF
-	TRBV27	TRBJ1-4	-	TGTGCCAGCAGTTTTTCTTCACGTCGGTATGAAAAACTGTTTTTT	CASSFSSRRYEKLFF
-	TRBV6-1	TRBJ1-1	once	TGTGCCAGCAGTGAAGAACAACACACTGAAGCTTTCTTT	CASSEEQHTEAFF
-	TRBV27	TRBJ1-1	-	TGTGCCAGCAGTTTATCGATAGGGGCAGAGATGAACACTGAAGCTTTCTTT	CASSLSIGAEMNTEAFF
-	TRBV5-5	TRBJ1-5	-	TGTGCCAGCAGCTTGGCCGGAGGATCCAATCAGCCCCAGCATTTT	CASSLAGGSNQPQHF
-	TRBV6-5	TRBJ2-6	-	TGTGCCAGCAGTTACGGGGGGTCTGGGGCCAACGTCCTGACTTTC	CASSYGGSGANVLTF
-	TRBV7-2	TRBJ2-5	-	TGTGCCAGCAGCTTTAGGGGCAGTGGAGAGACCCAGTACTTC	CASSFRGSGETQYF
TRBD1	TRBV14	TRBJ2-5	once	TGTGCCAGCAGCCAACGGGGCAGGGGGCTGTTGGAGACCCAGTACTTC	CASSQRGRGLLETQYF
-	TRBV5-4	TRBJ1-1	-	TGTGCCAGCAGCTCCACCCCGGGGAAGAGCACTGAAGCTTTCTTT	CASSSTPGKSTEAFF
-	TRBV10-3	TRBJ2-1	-	TGTGCCATCAGACAGGGTGCGGACAATGAGCAGTTCTTC	CAIRQGADNEQFF
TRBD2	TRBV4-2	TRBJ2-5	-	TGTGCCAGCAGCCAAGATTTAAGCCTAGCGGGGAGCGGGGAGACCCAGTACTTC	CASSQDLSLAGSGETQYF
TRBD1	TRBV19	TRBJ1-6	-	TGTGCCAGTAGGGGACAGGGGTCCACTAACTCGGCCCTCCACTTT	CASRGQGSTNSALHF
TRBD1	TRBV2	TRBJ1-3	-	TGTGCCAGCAGAGAAGGGACAGGGGGCCTCGGAGGAAACACCATATATTTT	CASREGTGGLGGNTIYF
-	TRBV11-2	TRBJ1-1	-	TGTGCCAGCAGCCTGCCCCCGGGGGGTTGGGACACTGAAGCTTTCTTT	CASSLPPGGWDTEAFF
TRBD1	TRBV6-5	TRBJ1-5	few	TGTGCCACCTTATCCGGGACAGGGAGCAATCAGCCCCAGCATTTT	CATLSGTGSNQPQHF
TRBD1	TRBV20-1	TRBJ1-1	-	TGCAGTGCTAGTAGACAGGGGGCGTCTGAAGCTTTCTTT	CSASRQGASEAFF
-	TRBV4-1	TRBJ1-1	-	TGCGCCAGCAGCCAAGACAGGGAACGGACTGAAGCTTTCTTT	CASSQDRERTEAFF
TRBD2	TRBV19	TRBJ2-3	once	TGTGCCAGTAGCCTAACTAGCGGAGCCACAGATACGCAGTATTTT	CASSLTSGATDTQYF
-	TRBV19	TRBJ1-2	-	TGTGCCAGTAGTAGGTGGGGGGAGGACTATGGCTACACCTTC	CASSRWGEDYGYTF
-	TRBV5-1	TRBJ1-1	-	TGCGCCAGCAGCTTGGGGGCCCAGGGTAGGGCTGAAGCTTTCTTT	CASSLGAQGRAEAFF
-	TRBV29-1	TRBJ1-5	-	TGCAGCGCCGGGGGGGGAACCAATCAGCCCCAGCATTTT	CSAGGGTNQPQHF
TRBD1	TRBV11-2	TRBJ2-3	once	TGTGCCAGCAGCTTAGGTGGGACAGGGCGAGAGAATACGCAGTATTTT	CASSLGGTGRENTQYF